One sample yielded the 18 T cell receptor beta chains listed below, sequenced in a study of technical replicates of blood from several donors (dated by TCRdb to the late 2010s). Library prep was done by the immunoSEQ multiplex PCR assay. TCRdb re-hosts the immuneACCESS table, in-frame sequences only. Its copies lack some clones; in the studies checked, an unresolved V gene accounts for under half of them, and the cause for the rest is not known. Within this sample are some 73,000 clones, with more than 85% of them counted one time only. The top ten constitute roughly 4.5% of the sample. The specimen sequenced was PBMCs. These receptors all stem from a human donor in good health. Some clones in this sample may be carry-over from other donors' samples.

The CDR3 loop is CASSPQEGADTGELFF. The DNA for the CDR3 is TGTGCCAGCAGCCCACAAGAGGGCGCGGACACCGGGGAGCTGTTTTTT. The chain has TRBV7-2 and TRBJ2-2; D might be TRBD2 (5 bases). The CDR3 is 16 residues long. V lost 5 bases to trimming and J lost 3 bases, with 16 bases between them. Germline CDR1 reads SGHTA; CDR2 reads FQGNSA. Supplemented by reference TRBV7-2 and TRBJ2-2, the full variable domain reads GAGVSQSPSNKVTEKGKDVELRCDPISGHTALYWYRQSLGQGLEFLIYFQGNSAPDKSGLPSDRFSAERTGGSVSTLTIQRTQQEDSAVYLCASSPQEGADTGELFFGEGSRLTVL.

The gene calls are TRBV7-2 and TRBJ2-7; 11 nucleotides line up with TRBD2. V was pared by 5 bases and J by 6 bases, with 9 bases of the junction left unmatched. This CDR3 spans 15 amino acids. Germline V gene lookup returns CDR1 SGHTA and CDR2 FQGNSA. The CDR3 reads CASSDLLAGAPEQYF. The CDR3 DNA reads as TGTGCCAGCAGCGACCTACTAGCGGGAGCCCCCGAGCAGTACTTC.

This chain links TRBV5-1 with TRBJ2-7, with TRBD1 matching 8 bases. This CDR3 is 15 amino acids long. V lost 0 bases, J lost 4 bases, and 6 bases stayed unmatched. The germline CDR1 and CDR2 sequences are SGHRS and YFSETQ. The CDR3 is CASSLEDRVGYEQYF. The CDR3 DNA reads as TGCGCCAGCAGCTTGGAGGACAGGGTTGGTTACGAGCAGTACTTC.

The rearrangement uses TRBV7-8 and TRBJ2-7; 9 bases map to TRBD1. This CDR3 spans 14 amino acids. With V trimmed by 3 bases and J by 2 bases, 2 bases remained unmatched. The germline CDR1 and CDR2 sequences are SGHVS and FQNEAQ. The chain's CDR3 is CASSFRTGAYEQYF. The CDR3 nucleotides are TGTGCCAGCAGCTTCCGGACAGGGGCCTACGAGCAGTACTTC.

The DNA of the CDR3 is TGTGCCAGCTCACTCGGGGAGACCCAGTACTTC. Translated: CASSLGETQYF. This chain connects TRBV18 to TRBJ2-5; no clear D. V lost 4 bases and J lost 5, with 5 bases in between. Germline V lookup: CDR1 KGHSH, CDR2 LQKENI. This CDR3 has 11 residues.

The chain is built from TRBV19 and TRBJ2-2; 8 bases align to TRBD2. The J segment lost 4 bases and the V segment lost 3 bases, leaving 4 bases of the junction unmatched. The CDR3 runs 15 residues. The V gene's germline CDR1 is LNHDA and CDR2 SQIVND (reference sequence). Written as DNA, the CDR3 is TGTGCCAGTAGTATTCAGCGGGGGAGCACCGGGGAGCTGTTTTTT. It specifies CASSIQRGSTGELFF.

This chain joins TRBV7-9 and TRBJ2-4, with a weak D call TRBD1 (6 bases). CDR1 and CDR2 (germline): SEHNR, FQNEAQ (reference sequence). The V and J ends lost 1 base and 11 bases respectively, with 6 bases between them. CDR3 size: 11 residues. The CDR3 spells CASSLGQVQYF. The CDR3 DNA sequence: TGTGCCAGCAGCTTAGGACAGGTTCAGTACTTC.

This chain uses TRBV2 with TRBJ2-1; the match to TRBD1 covers 8 bases. The CDR3 extends over 13 amino acids. Germline-derived CDR1 and CDR2 are SNHLY and FYNNEI. J lost 4 bases, V lost 8 bases, and 4 bases had no gene match. CDR3: CASRGDRYNEQFF. DNA for the CDR3: TGTGCCAGCCGCGGGGACAGGTACAATGAGCAGTTCTTC.

Notes on this clone: The junction departs from the called germline gene at one end, perhaps through a read error. V and J are TRBV6-5 and TRBJ2-6; 7 nucleotides line up with TRBD1. Germline values: CDR1 MNHEY, CDR2 SVGAGI. There are 15 residues in the CDR3. CDR3: CASRRQGLGDNVLTF. The CDR3 bases are TGTGCCAGCAGACGACAGGGTCTCGGGGACAACGTCCTGACTTTC.

This rearrangement joins TRBV4-1 to TRBJ1-2; 10 bases align to TRBD1. CDR3 size: 21 residues. V lost 4 bases, J lost 4 bases, and 24 bases stayed unmatched. Per the germline V gene, CDR1 is MGHRA and CDR2 is YSYEKL. CDR3 sequence (DNA): TGCGCCAGCAGCCCGGGACAGGGGACGGGATCGGGCAGGGGCAGGTTCTATGGCTACACCTTC. Translation: CASSPGQGTGSGRGRFYGYTF.

This rearrangement joins TRBV4-3 to TRBJ1-2, with D maybe TRBD1 (5 bases). CDR1 LGHNA and CDR2 YSLEER come from the germline V gene. This CDR3 region has 15 residues. Trimming pared 0 bases from V and 1 base from J, leaving 9 bases between. The CDR3 DNA follows: TGCGCCAGCAGCCAAGAGTGGGACTTTAACTATGGCTACACCTTC. It codes for CASSQEWDFNYGYTF.

This clone was recorded once. V gene TRBV27 combines with J gene TRBJ2-2; 9 bases fit TRBD1. This CDR3 spans 15 amino acids. Germline V gene data show CDR1 as MNHEY and CDR2 as SMNVEV (reference sequence). The J segment lost 4 bases and the V segment lost 5 bases, leaving 5 bases of the junction unmatched. CDR3 sequence: CASSTRQGGTGELFF. The CDR3 DNA sequence: TGTGCCAGCAGTACCCGACAGGGGGGCACCGGGGAGCTGTTTTTT.

The chain carries TRBV9 and TRBJ1-4; possibly TRBD1 for D (5 bases). Germline CDR1 and CDR2: SGDLS and YYNGEE. Trimming shortened V by 4 bases and J by 8 bases, and 15 bases separated the two germline ends. The CDR3 runs 14 residues. The CDR3 DNA reads as TGTGCCAGCAGCATCCGGGACTGGGGGGAAAAACTGTTTTTT. As protein: CASSIRDWGEKLFF.

The CDR3 region has the DNA TGTGCCAGTGGGGGGGCGTATGGCTACACCTTC. Amino acid sequence: CASGGAYGYTF. The V gene is TRBV9, the J gene TRBJ1-2, with a tentative D call TRBD1 (6 bases). This CDR3 contains 11 residues. Germline V gene data show CDR1 as SGDLS and CDR2 as YYNGEE. V gave up 8 bases and J gave up 5 bases, with 10 bases separating them.

The V gene is TRBV2, the J gene TRBJ1-2, with a possible D match to TRBD1 (5 bases). The CDR3 extends over 13 amino acids. The V end lost 3 bases, the J end lost 4 bases, and 9 bases lay between the germline ends. Germline V CDR1 and CDR2: SNHLY, FYNNEI. The DNA for the CDR3 is TGTGCCAGCAGTGACGACAGCCTCTATGGCTACACCTTC. The encoded protein is CASSDDSLYGYTF.

The chain uses TRBV18 and TRBJ2-3; 12 bases are shared with TRBD2. There are 17 residues in the CDR3. After removal of 5 bases from V and 5 bases from J, the junction contained 11 bases not matched to a gene. CDR1 and CDR2 (germline): KGHSH, LQKENI. The CDR3 is CASSASPSGGAGDTQYF. CDR3 in DNA: TGTGCCAGCTCAGCATCCCCTAGCGGGGGGGCCGGAGATACGCAGTATTTT.

The chain combines TRBV11-2 with TRBJ2-7; 7 bases are shared with TRBD1. Germline CDR1 is SGHAT and CDR2 is FQNNGV. V shed 5 bases, J shed 7 bases, and the junction held 11 bases outside the gene matches. CDR3 length: 14 amino acids. CDR3 sequence: CASSPGDSLREQYF. The CDR3 DNA is TGTGCCAGCAGCCCAGGGGACAGTTTGCGGGAGCAGTACTTC.

The chain recombines TRBV6-5 with TRBJ2-1; D uncertain. The CDR3 is made up of 14 amino acids. The V end was cut by 6 bases, the J end by 8 bases, with 17 bases between. Germline V gene lookup returns CDR1 MNHEY and CDR2 SVGAGI. CDR3 sequence reads: CASREDPARDEQFF. The CDR3 bases are TGTGCCAGCAGAGAAGACCCTGCTCGGGATGAGCAGTTCTTC.